Included here is one TCR beta chain sequence, with context. Its antigen is unidentified. This sample is part of a study of OX40 agonist ivuxolimab in advanced cancers. Study summary: Partial responses were achieved by three patients, one with hepatocellular carcinoma and two with cutaneous melanoma. Study-level findings and limits: Expanded clones were, on average, more numerous in CD8+ T cells than in CD4+. A proportion of nonresponders additionally exhibited low normalized T-cell clonal expansion. Antigen specificity was not determined for the expanded peripheral T cells.

Germline assignment: CDR1 SGHNT and CDR2 YYREEE (reference sequence). V lost 0 bases, J lost 0 bases, and 10 bases lay in between. The CDR3 has 15 residues. Method: immunoSEQ multiplex PCR; TCRdb's copy keeps in-frame clones and lacks some. The table has about 70,000 clones, 85% seen once. The rearrangement joins TRBV5-4 to TRBJ2-7, with D perhaps TRBD1 (6 bases). Here the sequenced sample was CD4+ or CD8+ T cells sorted from blood, taken in a trial of the OX40 agonist ivuxolimab. The clonotype originates from an adult with an advanced solid tumor such as melanoma, head and neck, liver or kidney cancer. The CDR3 loop is CASSLGQAISYEQYF. In DNA form, the CDR3 reads TGTGCCAGCAGCTTGGGACAGGCGATCTCCTACGAGCAGTACTTC.